The next 29 T cell receptor beta chains were all read from a single sample in a study of beta chain features in type 1 diabetes. Study-level findings and limits: Type 1 diabetes patients had moderately but significantly shorter TCRB CDR3s in all four CD4+ subsets.

cDNA synthesis used the whole RNA isolate, giving expressed TCRB sequences. Data came from immunoSEQ multiplex PCR; TCRdb stores just in-frame clones and leaves some out. Of about 160,000 clones listed, 6% to 9% are singletons. These receptors' targets are unknown. The material sequenced was central memory CD4+ T cells from blood. The receptors come from a man aged 18 to 29 with type 1 diabetes.

The genes are TRBV5-1 and TRBJ1-6, with 7 positions matching TRBD1. The CDR3 has 16 residues. The J segment lost 8 bases and the V segment lost 2 bases, leaving 10 bases of the junction unmatched. Germline-derived CDR1 and CDR2 are SGHRS and YFSETQ. The CDR3 region is CASSFTNRDRYSPLHF. Here the CDR3 DNA reads TGCGCCAGCAGCTTTACGAACCGGGACAGATATTCACCCCTCCACTTT.

The rearrangement joins TRBV7-2 to TRBJ2-5, with TRBD2 as a possible D gene (7 bases). Trimming took 5 bases from V and 5 from J, leaving 15 bases between them. The CDR3 runs to 14 residues. Germline lookup yields CDR1 SGHTA and CDR2 FQGNSA. The chain's CDR3 is CASSRGGAGETQYF. The CDR3 coding sequence is TGTGCCAGCAGCAGGGGGGGGGCTGGGGAGACCCAGTACTTC.

V is TRBV9 and J is TRBJ2-5; 9 nucleotides agree with TRBD2. The CDR3 is made up of 15 amino acids. CDR1 and CDR2 from the germline V gene are SGDLS and YYNGEE. Unmatched junction bases numbered 5, after V lost 0 bases and J lost 5 bases. CDR3 in amino acids: CASSVAAGGRETQYF. Here the CDR3 DNA reads TGTGCCAGCAGCGTAGCGGCGGGAGGGCGTGAGACCCAGTACTTC.

The chain joins TRBV4-1 to TRBJ2-3; 8 nucleotides agree with TRBD2. This CDR3 spans 18 amino acids. V gave up 0 bases and J gave up 5 bases; unmatched junction bases: 13. Germline lookup yields CDR1 MGHRA and CDR2 YSYEKL. The CDR3 protein is CASSQERNSGIHRDTQYF. The CDR3 DNA reads TGCGCCAGCAGCCAAGAACGGAATAGCGGGATCCACCGAGATACGCAGTATTTT.

In its sample, this clone was seen a few times. An end of the junction differs from the germline gene, which may be a read error. The rearrangement joins TRBV6-6 to TRBJ2-3; tentative D call: TRBD1 (6 bases). This CDR3 has 15 residues. The germline V gene encodes CDR1 MNHNY and CDR2 SVGAGI (reference sequence). The CDR3 coding sequence is TGTGCCATCAGTCCGGGACACCTTTCCACAGATACGCAGTATTTT. Encoded protein: CAISPGHLSTDTQYF.

The chain joins TRBV29-1 to TRBJ1-2; the D is unclear. The V and J ends lost 6 bases and 12 bases respectively, with 8 bases between them. The CDR3 runs to 8 residues. CDR1 SQVTM and CDR2 ANQGSEA come from the germline V gene. The CDR3 region has the DNA TGCAGCGTCGGGGAGAACACCTTC. Encoded protein: CSVGENTF.

This sequence joins TRBV28 and TRBJ1-3, with no clear D. The V end lost 2 bases, the J end lost 0 bases, and 8 bases lay between the germline ends. The CDR3 is 15 amino acids. Germline V gene data show CDR1 as MDHEN and CDR2 as SYDVKM. In nucleotides, the CDR3 is TGTGCCAGCAGTTTACACTCGAGCTCTGGAAACACCATATATTTT. It yields the protein CASSLHSSSGNTIYF.

The chain recombines TRBV30 with TRBJ2-7; 7 bases map to TRBD1. Looked up from germline, CDR1 is GTSNPN and CDR2 is SVGIG (reference sequence). V lost 0 bases and J lost 10; bases outside the gene matches: 15. The CDR3 length is 15 residues. In DNA form, the CDR3 reads TGTGCCTGGAGTGTACTGAGGGGGCGAACGGGGAAACAGTACTTC. Its translation is CAWSVLRGRTGKQYF.

This clone turned up a few times. The chain links TRBV27 to TRBJ2-3; 7 positions agree with TRBD2. The CDR3 runs 17 residues. CDR1 is MNHEY, CDR2 SMNVEV, per germline (reference sequence). V was clipped by 3 bases and J by 0 bases; unmatched bases: 9. CDR3 sequence: CASSFLPRRESTDTQYF. Here the CDR3 DNA reads TGTGCCAGCAGTTTCCTCCCTAGGCGGGAGAGCACAGATACGCAGTATTTT.

About this clone: The same CDR3 also results from other DNA sequences found in this sample. The CDR3 region has the DNA TGTGCCAGCAGTTACACAGGGACCGGGGCCTACGAGCAGTACTTC. Translation gives CASSYTGTGAYEQYF. This chain connects TRBV6-5 to TRBJ2-7; weak D call: TRBD1 (6 bases). Trimming left V 2 bases short and J 2 bases short, with 13 bases between. Germline CDR1 is MNHEY and CDR2 is SVGAGI. The CDR3 spans 15 residues.

This clone was recorded a few times. V usage is TRBV28 and J usage is TRBJ1-1; a possible D gene is TRBD1 (5 bases). With 6 bases removed from V and 6 bases from J, the gap between germline ends came to 17 bases. The germline V gene has CDR1 MDHEN and CDR2 SYDVKM. The CDR3 consists of 14 residues. The CDR3 loop reads CASRKDKAQAEAFF. The CDR3 coding sequence is TGTGCCAGCAGAAAGGACAAAGCCCAAGCTGAAGCTTTCTTT.

The sample holds a few counts of this clone. This chain joins TRBV7-2 and TRBJ1-4; 10 nucleotides agree with TRBD1. Germline CDR1 SGHTA, CDR2 FQGNSA. This CDR3 comprises 14 residues. V shed 7 bases and J 7 bases; nucleotides not matched to a gene: 6. CDR3 in amino acids: CASTWGQGSEKLFF. In DNA, the CDR3 is TGTGCCAGCACTTGGGGACAGGGGAGTGAAAAACTGTTTTTT.

The chain carries TRBV30 and TRBJ1-5, with 7 nucleotides matching TRBD1. Germline assignment: CDR1 GTSNPN and CDR2 SVGIG (reference sequence). This CDR3 has 15 amino acids. With V trimmed by 3 bases and J by 5 bases, 10 bases remained unmatched. Here the CDR3 DNA reads TGTGCCTGGAGCGCACTGACAGGGTTCGATCAGCCCCAGCATTTT. As protein: CAWSALTGFDQPQHF.

This clone was found once. The chain couples TRBV18 to TRBJ1-1, with 8 bases that match TRBD1. V shed 4 bases and J 2 bases; nucleotides not matched to a gene: 6. CDR1 KGHSH and CDR2 LQKENI come from the germline V gene. CDR3 size: 15 residues. For the CDR3, the DNA is TGTGCCAGCTCACTGGTGACAGGGGTAAACACTGAAGCTTTCTTT. It encodes CASSLVTGVNTEAFF.

The chain carries TRBV27 and TRBJ1-1; D remains ambiguous. Trimming shortened V by 4 bases and J by 0 bases, and 12 bases separated the two germline ends. Germline CDR1 MNHEY, CDR2 SMNVEV (reference sequence). The CDR3 has 15 residues. The CDR3 region has the DNA TGTGCCAGCAGTTCGAGGCTTTGGATGAACACTGAAGCTTTCTTT. Translation: CASSSRLWMNTEAFF.

This clone appeared a few times. CDR3 protein: CASSFRTAHSPLHF. DNA of the CDR3: TGTGCCAGCAGTTTCAGGACAGCTCATTCACCCCTCCACTTT. The chain couples TRBV28 to TRBJ1-6; a weak D match, TRBD1 (6 bases). Trimming pared 3 bases from V and 8 bases from J, leaving 11 bases between. Looked up from germline, CDR1 is MDHEN and CDR2 is SYDVKM. The CDR3 runs to 14 residues.

This clone came up a few times. The rearrangement links TRBV25-1 to TRBJ2-7, with 7 bases lining up with TRBD1. CDR1 is MGHDK and CDR2 is SYGVNS in the germline V gene. The CDR3 is 15 amino acids. Losses at the gene ends were 5 bases for V and 2 bases for J; bases not matched to a gene: 9. CDR3 residues: CASSQTGQSPYEQYF. In DNA form, the CDR3 reads TGTGCCAGCAGTCAGACGGGACAGTCTCCCTACGAGCAGTACTTC.

The chain combines TRBV6-1 with TRBJ2-1; 7 nucleotides line up with TRBD1. Germline V gene data show CDR1 as MNHNS and CDR2 as SASEGT. The CDR3 has 13 amino acids. Germline trimming cut 5 bases from V and 7 bases from J; bases unmatched to any gene: 5. CDR3 sequence reads: CASSRDRPNEQFF. The DNA for the CDR3 is TGTGCCAGCAGTCGGGACAGACCAAATGAGCAGTTCTTC.

The V gene is TRBV4-3, the J gene TRBJ1-1; D perhaps matches TRBD1 (5 bases). V lost 0 bases and J lost 11, with 16 bases in between. Per the germline V gene, CDR1 is LGHNA and CDR2 is YSLEER. The CDR3 is 14 residues long. The CDR3 DNA sequence: TGCGCCAGCAGCCAAGAAGGTCGGGGGACGTACGCTTTCTTT. Its translation is CASSQEGRGTYAFF.

This clone has a count of ten or more. The chain recombines TRBV19 with TRBJ1-5; TRBD1 might be the D (5 bases). This CDR3 has 16 residues. Deletions cut 3 bases from V and 9 bases from J, with 21 bases between. The germline V gene encodes CDR1 LNHDA and CDR2 SQIVND (reference sequence). In nucleotides, the CDR3 is TGTGCCAGTAGTATGGAGAGCACAGGTGCTCTATGGCCCCAGCATTTT. Its translation: CASSMESTGALWPQHF.

This clone showed up just a few times. The V and J genes are TRBV29-1 and TRBJ2-1; 8 bases agree with TRBD1. The CDR3 extends over 13 amino acids. J gave up 0 bases and V 6 bases, and 1 base lay outside the gene matches. Germline V gene data show CDR1 as SQVTM and CDR2 as ANQGSEA. CDR3 coding DNA: TGCAGCGTCGACAGGGGCTCCTACAATGAGCAGTTCTTC. This codes for CSVDRGSYNEQFF.

This clone showed up many times. V and J are TRBV18 and TRBJ1-2; no definite D call. The CDR3 runs to 14 residues. V lost 3 bases to trimming and J lost 4 bases, with 12 bases between them. Germline V gives CDR1 KGHSH, CDR2 LQKENI. CDR3 DNA: TGTGCCAGCTCACCTGCAGGACTGGGCTATGGCTACACCTTC. This translates into CASSPAGLGYGYTF.

V usage is TRBV30 and J usage is TRBJ2-3; 7 nucleotides agree with TRBD2. Germline V lookup: CDR1 GTSNPN, CDR2 SVGIG (reference sequence). The CDR3 has 13 residues. J gave up 5 bases and V 2 bases, and 4 bases lay outside the gene matches. In DNA form, the CDR3 reads TGTGCCTGGAGTATGGGGGGGGAAGATACGCAGTATTTT. Protein: CAWSMGGEDTQYF.

The rearrangement links TRBV15 to TRBJ2-6; 8 bases agree with TRBD1. The junction had 6 bases not matched to a gene; V was cut back by 5 bases and J by 0 bases. Germline CDR1 LNHNV, CDR2 YYDKDF (reference sequence). The CDR3 is made up of 17 amino acids. CDR3 sequence (DNA): TGTGCCACCAGCGGACGGACAGGGAGCTCTGGGGCCAACGTCCTGACTTTC. Translation: CATSGRTGSSGANVLTF.

This clone was seen only a few times. The chain combines TRBV2 with TRBJ1-5; 7 bases match TRBD1. This CDR3 contains 14 residues. CDR1 and CDR2 from the germline V gene are SNHLY and FYNNEI. J gave up 5 bases and V 7 bases, and 8 bases lay outside the gene matches. The CDR3 region has the DNA TGTGCCAGCACCCCCGAGACAGGGTATCAGCCCCAGCATTTT. This sequence encodes CASTPETGYQPQHF.

The chain recombines TRBV5-1 with TRBJ2-2; 9 nucleotides line up with TRBD2. This CDR3 has 16 residues. V lost 1 base, J lost 4 bases, and 5 bases stayed unmatched. The germline gives CDR1 SGHRS, CDR2 YFSETQ. The CDR3 bases are TGCGCCAGCAGCTTGCCGGCTAGCGGGATCACCGGGGAGCTGTTTTTT. Amino acid sequence: CASSLPASGITGELFF.

Written as DNA, the CDR3 is TGTGCCATCAGTGATGGGGACAGGGGAGGGAATCAGCCCCAGCATTTT. It is translated as CAISDGDRGGNQPQHF. The J gene is TRBJ1-5, the V gene TRBV10-3, with 10 bases aligning to TRBD1. The CDR3 totals 16 residues. The V gene's germline CDR1 is ENHRY and CDR2 SYGVKD. The trim removed 3 bases at V and 4 bases at J, leaving 6 bases unmatched.

V usage is TRBV30 and J usage is TRBJ1-5; 7 bases map to TRBD1. CDR1 and CDR2 (germline): GTSNPN, SVGIG (reference sequence). The V gene end was trimmed by 4 bases and the J gene end by 2 bases; junction bases not matched to a gene: 2. The CDR3 is made up of 13 amino acids. The CDR3: CAWNTGGNQPQHF. The CDR3 region has the DNA TGTGCCTGGAACACAGGGGGCAATCAGCCCCAGCATTTT. The full variable domain, its missing parts supplied by reference TRBV30 and TRBJ1-5, is SQTIHQWPATLVQPVGSPLSLECTVEGTSNPNLYWYRQAAGRGLQLLFYSVGIGQISSEVPQNLSASRPQDRQFILSSKKLLLSDSGFYLCAWNTGGNQPQHFGDGTRLSIL.

This clone turned up a few times. The chain is built from TRBV4-3 and TRBJ2-7; tentative D call: TRBD2 (5 bases). Trimming shortened V by 0 bases and J by 4 bases, and 7 bases separated the two germline ends. Germline-derived CDR1 and CDR2 are LGHNA and YSLEER. This CDR3 has 13 residues. The CDR3 DNA follows: TGCGCCAGCAGCCAAGATCGCGGGTACGAGCAGTACTTC. It codes for CASSQDRGYEQYF.